The next 22 T cell receptor beta chains were all read from a single sample in a study of T cell changes during pregnancy in multiple sclerosis. Profiled with immunoSEQ multiplex PCR; TCRdb holds only in-frame clones, not every one. The sample has 39,000 or so clones; almost 95% are singletons. The source material was CD8+ T cells from peripheral blood mononuclear cells, sampled in the third trimester of pregnancy. The source of these receptors is a female donor with multiple sclerosis, enrolled in a pregnancy study.

J is TRBJ2-7 and V is TRBV10-3; 9 nucleotides line up with TRBD1. This CDR3 comprises 14 residues. V dropped 5 bases and J dropped 1; count of bases not matched to a gene: 3. Germline CDR1 reads ENHRY; CDR2 reads SYGVKD. DNA of the CDR3: TGTGCCATCAGTCTGGACAGGGGATCCTACGAGCAGTACTTC. It specifies CAISLDRGSYEQYF.

The chain carries TRBV27 and TRBJ1-1; no definite D call. Trimming took off 3 bases at V and 1 base at J, with 6 bases between the two ends. In germline, CDR1 is MNHEY, CDR2 SMNVEV (reference sequence). The CDR3 runs to 13 residues. CDR3 nucleotide sequence: TGTGCCAGCAGTTTCACCGGGAACACTGAAGCTTTCTTT. This sequence encodes CASSFTGNTEAFF.

This chain connects TRBV6-1 to TRBJ1-5; 7 bases agree with TRBD1. This CDR3 has 16 residues. Germline CDR1 MNHNS, CDR2 SASEGT. After removal of 2 bases from V and 3 bases from J, the junction contained 7 bases not matched to a gene. The CDR3 region has the DNA TGTGCCAGCAGTGAACGGCAGGGGGGACTCAATCAGCCCCAGCATTTT. Encoded protein: CASSERQGGLNQPQHF.

This chain uses TRBV27 with TRBJ2-7, with TRBD2 matching 8 bases. Trimming removed 2 bases from V and 5 bases from J; junction bases left unmatched: 8. The CDR3 is made up of 15 amino acids. Per the germline V gene, CDR1 is MNHEY and CDR2 is SMNVEV (reference sequence). The CDR3 nucleotides are TGTGCCAGCAGTTTAGGGGGCGGGACTAGGGACGAGCAGTACTTC. It is translated as CASSLGGGTRDEQYF.

The chain recombines TRBV11-2 with TRBJ2-7, with 7 bases fitting TRBD2. V shed 4 bases and J 3 bases; nucleotides not matched to a gene: 9. This CDR3 spans 15 amino acids. The germline CDR1 and CDR2 sequences are SGHAT and FQNNGV. CDR3 sequence: CASSSLSGEGYEQYF. CDR3 in DNA: TGTGCCAGCAGCTCCCTAAGCGGGGAGGGCTACGAGCAGTACTTC.

The J gene is TRBJ2-5, the V gene TRBV7-9; 8 nucleotides align to TRBD1. CDR1 is SEHNR, CDR2 FQNEAQ, per germline (reference sequence). The CDR3 has 14 residues. V shed 6 bases, J shed 3 bases, and the junction held 6 bases outside the gene matches. In DNA, the CDR3 is TGTGCCAGCAGACCACCGACAGGGGAAGAGACCCAGTACTTC. Its protein is CASRPPTGEETQYF.

The rearrangement joins TRBV20-1 to TRBJ2-7; D not resolved. V shed 3 bases and J shed 8 bases, with 11 bases lying between them. The CDR3 has 11 residues. The V gene's germline CDR1 is DFQATT and CDR2 SNEGSKA (reference sequence). This CDR3 reads CSASSGSQQYF. For the CDR3, the DNA is TGCAGTGCTAGCTCAGGATCCCAGCAGTACTTC.

The genes are TRBV29-1 and TRBJ2-5, with 8 bases matching TRBD2. The V segment lost 3 bases and the J segment 4 bases; nucleotides outside the gene matches: 13. Germline V gene data show CDR1 as SQVTM and CDR2 as ANQGSEA. CDR3 length equals 16 residues. The CDR3 DNA reads TGCAGCGTTGAGGAGGGTTCGGGGGGGGCGGGAGAGACCCAGTACTTC. Translated, it gives CSVEEGSGGAGETQYF.

This clone showed up just a few times. V and J are TRBV27 and TRBJ2-7; TRBD2 matches 8 bases. V lost 3 bases, J lost 5 bases, and 6 bases stayed unmatched. The CDR3 is made up of 14 amino acids. Germline-derived CDR1 and CDR2 are MNHEY and SMNVEV (reference sequence). The DNA for the CDR3 is TGTGCCAGCAGTTTTGGAGCGGGAGCCGACGAGCAGTACTTC. This encodes CASSFGAGADEQYF.

The chain couples TRBV4-1 to TRBJ2-1, with TRBD1 as a possible D gene (6 bases). CDR1 is MGHRA, CDR2 YSYEKL, per germline. The CDR3 loop spans 14 amino acids. Trimming took off 1 base at V and 12 bases at J, with 16 bases between the two ends. The CDR3 loop is CASSQGNGGWPQFF. DNA of the CDR3: TGCGCCAGCAGCCAAGGAAATGGGGGCTGGCCGCAGTTCTTC.

The gene calls are TRBV19 and TRBJ2-2, with TRBD2 matching 11 bases. The V gene's germline CDR1 is LNHDA and CDR2 SQIVND (reference sequence). The V gene end was trimmed by 7 bases and the J gene end by 2 bases; junction bases not matched to a gene: 9. The CDR3 loop spans 17 amino acids. The CDR3 nucleotides read TGTGCCAGTACCTGGGCTAGCGGGAGGTATAACACCGGGGAGCTGTTTTTT. Translating it yields CASTWASGRYNTGELFF.

The chain combines TRBV15 with TRBJ2-7, with 7 nucleotides matching TRBD2. This CDR3 region has 15 residues. J gave up 7 bases and V 3 bases, and 12 bases lay outside the gene matches. Germline CDR1 is LNHNV and CDR2 is YYDKDF (reference sequence). The CDR3 DNA sequence: TGTGCCACCAGCAGGGGCCGGGACTACCCTTGGGAGCAGTACTTC. Translating it yields CATSRGRDYPWEQYF.

The chain joins TRBV7-6 to TRBJ2-1; D is undetermined. The V gene lost 5 bases and the J gene lost 5 bases, with 31 bases spanning the gap. CDR1 and CDR2 (germline): SGHVS, FNYEAQ. The CDR3 sequence is 20 residues long. The CDR3 coding sequence is TGTGCCAGCAGCGAGCACCGAGTAGCCAACTCTCAAACCCTTAACAATGAGCAGTTCTTC. It translates to CASSEHRVANSQTLNNEQFF.

The V and J genes are TRBV11-2 and TRBJ2-1, with TRBD2 identical over 16 bases. The V and J ends lost 0 bases and 9 bases, in that order; junction bases with no gene match: 2. The CDR3 runs 16 residues. The germline gives CDR1 SGHAT, CDR2 FQNNGV. The CDR3 DNA reads TGTGCCAGCAGCTTAGAGGGACTAGCGGGAGGGGTTGAGCAGTTCTTC. This gives the protein CASSLEGLAGGVEQFF.

V gene TRBV6-4 combines with J gene TRBJ2-3; 7 nucleotides match TRBD1. The trim removed 6 bases at V and 2 bases at J, leaving 5 bases unmatched. Germline V gives CDR1 MRHNA, CDR2 SNTAGT. CDR3 size: 14 residues. CDR3 DNA sequence: TGTGCCAGCAGCCGACAGGGAATCACAGATACGCAGTATTTT. Translation: CASSRQGITDTQYF.

The rearrangement links TRBV5-8 to TRBJ2-7; 9 bases align to TRBD2. The ends lost 4 bases at V and 3 bases at J; junction bases unmatched: 5. The CDR3 sequence is 14 residues long. The germline V gene has CDR1 SGHTS and CDR2 YDEGEE. CDR3 amino acids: CASSPSGVIYEQYF. In DNA, the CDR3 is TGTGCCAGCAGCCCTAGCGGGGTCATCTACGAGCAGTACTTC.

Turning to this clone: At one end, the junction sequence differs from germline, possibly due to a read error. The rearrangement joins TRBV4-1 to TRBJ1-3, with D uncertain. Germline CDR1 reads MGHRA; CDR2 reads YSYEKL. This CDR3 region has 17 residues. The CDR3 DNA follows: TGCGCCAGCAGTCAAGACTTAGGAACAGTCTCTGGAAACACCATATATTTT. Encoded protein: CASSQDLGTVSGNTIYF.

Only a few counts were recorded for this clone. V is TRBV5-5 and J is TRBJ1-5; 7 nucleotides agree with TRBD1. The CDR3 is made up of 14 amino acids. Germline assignment: CDR1 SGHKS and CDR2 YYEKEE (reference sequence). V dropped 4 bases and J dropped 6; count of bases not matched to a gene: 7. The CDR3 DNA is TGTGCCAGCAGCCCGACAGGGTCGTTTCAGCCCCAGCATTTT. Residues: CASSPTGSFQPQHF.

The rearrangement uses TRBV9 and TRBJ2-3, with 8 nucleotides matching TRBD2. This CDR3 comprises 14 residues. The V gene end was trimmed by 6 bases and the J gene end by 1 base; junction bases not matched to a gene: 4. Germline V gives CDR1 SGDLS, CDR2 YYNGEE. The CDR3 region is CASTSGGRTDTQYF. The CDR3 bases are TGTGCCAGCACCTCGGGGGGGCGCACAGATACGCAGTATTTT. Using reference TRBV9 and TRBJ2-3 for the parts outside the CDR3, the full variable domain is DSGVTQTPKHLITATGQRVTLRCSPRSGDLSVYWYQQSLDQGLQFLIQYYNGEERAKGNILERFSAQQFPDLHSELNLSSLELGDSALYFCASTSGGRTDTQYFGPGTRLTVL.

The rearrangement joins TRBV25-1 to TRBJ2-1; D perhaps matches TRBD2 (5 bases). V lost 1 base, J lost 2 bases, and 12 bases lay in between. The CDR3 is 16 residues long. CDR1 is MGHDK and CDR2 is SYGVNS in the germline V gene. Written as DNA, the CDR3 is TGTGCCAGCAGTGAATCGGGGTACAGACCCTACAATGAGCAGTTCTTC. This translates into CASSESGYRPYNEQFF.

This chain connects TRBV29-1 to TRBJ2-1; 12 nucleotides align to TRBD2. Per the germline V gene, CDR1 is SQVTM and CDR2 is ANQGSEA. This CDR3 comprises 16 residues. V lost 1 base and J lost 2; bases outside the gene matches: 3. CDR3 protein: CSVEGLAGGAYNEQFF. CDR3 DNA sequence: TGCAGCGTTGAAGGGCTAGCGGGAGGGGCCTACAATGAGCAGTTCTTC.

Remarks on this clone: The sample holds other DNA sequences that translate to the same CDR3. The genes are TRBV30 and TRBJ1-2; D gene ambiguous. V lost 6 bases and J lost 5, with 13 bases in between. Germline values: CDR1 GTSNPN, CDR2 SVGIG (reference sequence). CDR3 length: 12 amino acids. The CDR3 reads CACPGPAYGYTF. The CDR3 DNA follows: TGTGCCTGTCCTGGCCCTGCTTATGGCTACACCTTC.